The 14 T cell receptor beta chains given below trace back to one sample, sequenced in a study of cytotoxic CD8 clonotypes in ibrutinib-treated CLL. The method was immunoSEQ multiplex PCR; TCRdb's version includes in-frame clones alone and lacks a portion of them. The sample yields about 310,000 clones, approximately 80% seen once. This specimen was PBMCs, taken before ibrutinib treatment. These receptors originate from a human donor with chronic lymphocytic leukemia.

The chain employs TRBV7-2 and TRBJ1-2; 10 bases match TRBD1. Losses at the gene ends were 5 bases for V and 6 bases for J; bases not matched to a gene: 15. The CDR3 consists of 17 residues. Germline values: CDR1 SGHTA, CDR2 FQGNSA. The CDR3 sequence is CASSPRPGTGAGNGYTF. The CDR3 DNA sequence: TGTGCCAGCAGCCCCAGACCCGGGACAGGGGCTGGAAATGGCTACACCTTC.

This chain uses TRBV30 with TRBJ2-7; D possibly corresponds to TRBD2 (5 bases). CDR1 and CDR2 from the germline V gene are GTSNPN and SVGIG (reference sequence). Trimming removed 2 bases from V and 0 bases from J, with 11 bases in between. The CDR3 sequence is 14 residues long. The CDR3 spells CAWSLAKSSYEQYF. The CDR3 DNA sequence: TGTGCCTGGAGTTTAGCGAAGAGCTCCTACGAGCAGTACTTC.

V and J are TRBV7-2 and TRBJ1-2; D is unresolved. CDR3 size: 13 residues. Germline-derived CDR1 and CDR2 are SGHTA and FQGNSA. Trimming shortened V by 4 bases and J by 5 bases, and 11 bases separated the two germline ends. CDR3 in amino acids: CASSSRATYGYTF. DNA for the CDR3: TGTGCCAGCAGCTCCAGAGCTACATATGGCTACACCTTC. The variable domain in full, completed from reference TRBV7-2 and TRBJ1-2, reads GAGVSQSPSNKVTEKGKDVELRCDPISGHTALYWYRQSLGQGLEFLIYFQGNSAPDKSGLPSDRFSAERTGGSVSTLTIQRTQQEDSAVYLCASSSRATYGYTFGSGTRLTVV.

The chain joins TRBV11-3 to TRBJ2-2, with 9 bases aligning to TRBD2. From germline, CDR1 is SGHNT and CDR2 YENEEA. With 4 bases clipped from V and 8 bases from J, the junction kept 5 bases outside the gene matches. The CDR3 covers 14 residues. The CDR3, as DNA: TGTGCCAGCAGCTCCCTAGCGGGAACGGGGGAGCTGTTTTTT. It translates to CASSSLAGTGELFF.

V and J are TRBV19 and TRBJ2-6, with D hard to call. CDR3 length: 15 residues. The germline V gene encodes CDR1 LNHDA and CDR2 SQIVND (reference sequence). V was shortened by 5 bases and J by 0 bases, with 8 bases between the two germline ends. The CDR3 DNA is TGTGCCAGTAGTTTTTCAGACTCTGGGGCCAACGTCCTGACTTTC. Its translation is CASSFSDSGANVLTF. The full variable domain, its missing parts supplied by reference TRBV19 and TRBJ2-6, is DGGITQSPKYLFRKEGQNVTLSCEQNLNHDAMYWYRQDPGQGLRLIYYSQIVNDFQKGDIAEGYSVSREKKESFPLTVTSAQKNPTAFYLCASSFSDSGANVLTFGAGSRLTVL.

This chain links TRBV5-6 with TRBJ2-3; 7 nucleotides match TRBD1. With 0 bases clipped from V and 0 bases from J, the junction kept 4 bases outside the gene matches. Germline V lookup: CDR1 SGHDT, CDR2 YYEEEE. CDR3 length: 16 residues. The DNA for the CDR3 is TGTGCCAGCAGCTTGGCGGACAGGATTAGCACAGATACGCAGTATTTT. The encoded protein is CASSLADRISTDTQYF.

The chain recombines TRBV7-8 with TRBJ1-4, with D tentatively TRBD1 (6 bases). The CDR3 sequence is 13 residues long. Germline V gene sequence: CDR1 SGHVS, CDR2 FQNEAQ. Trimming took off 4 bases at V and 4 bases at J, with 7 bases between the two ends. The CDR3: CASSSGVNEKLFF. Written as DNA, the CDR3 is TGTGCCAGCAGCTCAGGGGTTAATGAAAAACTGTTTTTT.

Turning to this clone: Other DNA sequences in the same sample also yield this CDR3. V and J are TRBV5-6 and TRBJ1-1; D is uncertain. Germline V gene sequence: CDR1 SGHDT, CDR2 YYEEEE. The CDR3 is made up of 13 amino acids. V was pared by 4 bases and J by 3 bases, with 10 bases between. The CDR3 DNA follows: TGTGCCAGCAGCCCCGGACTTCACACTGAAGCTTTCTTT. It specifies CASSPGLHTEAFF.

J is TRBJ1-5 and V is TRBV27; D is perhaps TRBD1 (5 bases). CDR3 length: 14 residues. Trimming took 2 bases from V and 0 from J, leaving 5 bases between them. The germline gives CDR1 MNHEY, CDR2 SMNVEV (reference sequence). CDR3 loop: CASSLGGSNQPQHF. The CDR3 DNA reads TGTGCCAGCAGTTTAGGGGGTAGCAATCAGCCCCAGCATTTT.

This rearrangement joins TRBV6-5 to TRBJ2-7, with 8 bases identical to TRBD1. Germline V CDR1 and CDR2: MNHEY, SVGAGI. There are 14 residues in the CDR3. V was clipped by 6 bases and J by 4 bases; unmatched bases: 8. The chain's CDR3 is CASRRPGQVYEQYF. CDR3 coding DNA: TGTGCCAGCAGAAGACCGGGACAGGTTTACGAGCAGTACTTC.

CDR3 residues: CATSREIQNQPQHF. CDR3 nucleotides: TGTGCCACCAGCAGAGAAATACAGAATCAGCCCCAGCATTTT. The gene calls are TRBV15 and TRBJ1-5; D gene unclear. CDR1 LNHNV and CDR2 YYDKDF come from the germline V gene (reference sequence). V lost 0 bases, J lost 4 bases, and 7 bases lay in between. The CDR3 totals 14 residues.

V and J are TRBV7-6 and TRBJ2-5; 12 bases align to TRBD1. Trimming removed 2 bases from V and 6 bases from J; junction bases left unmatched: 13. Germline V gene data show CDR1 as SGHVS and CDR2 as FNYEAQ. The CDR3 extends over 18 amino acids. CDR3 DNA sequence: TGTGCCAGCAGCTTATATTGGGACGGGACAGGGGGCCGCAAGACCCAGTACTTC. This sequence encodes CASSLYWDGTGGRKTQYF.

The chain joins TRBV19 to TRBJ2-3; D call uncertain. Germline V gene sequence: CDR1 LNHDA, CDR2 SQIVND (reference sequence). Trimming took off 1 base at V and 4 bases at J, with 9 bases between the two ends. This CDR3 spans 14 amino acids. CDR3 residues: CASSIVRTSDTQYF. CDR3 in DNA: TGTGCCAGTAGTATAGTTAGGACGTCAGATACGCAGTATTTT. Combining the CDR3 with reference TRBV19 and TRBJ2-3 gives the whole variable domain DGGITQSPKYLFRKEGQNVTLSCEQNLNHDAMYWYRQDPGQGLRLIYYSQIVNDFQKGDIAEGYSVSREKKESFPLTVTSAQKNPTAFYLCASSIVRTSDTQYFGPGTRLTVL.

This chain connects TRBV4-3 to TRBJ2-7, with D maybe TRBD1 (5 bases). CDR1 is LGHNA and CDR2 is YSLEER in the germline V gene. This CDR3 has 14 amino acids. V lost 4 bases and J 2 bases, leaving 12 bases between the germline ends. CDR3 sequence (DNA): TGCGCCAGCAGCCTTGAGGCCAGGGCCTACGAGCAGTACTTC. Encoded protein: CASSLEARAYEQYF.